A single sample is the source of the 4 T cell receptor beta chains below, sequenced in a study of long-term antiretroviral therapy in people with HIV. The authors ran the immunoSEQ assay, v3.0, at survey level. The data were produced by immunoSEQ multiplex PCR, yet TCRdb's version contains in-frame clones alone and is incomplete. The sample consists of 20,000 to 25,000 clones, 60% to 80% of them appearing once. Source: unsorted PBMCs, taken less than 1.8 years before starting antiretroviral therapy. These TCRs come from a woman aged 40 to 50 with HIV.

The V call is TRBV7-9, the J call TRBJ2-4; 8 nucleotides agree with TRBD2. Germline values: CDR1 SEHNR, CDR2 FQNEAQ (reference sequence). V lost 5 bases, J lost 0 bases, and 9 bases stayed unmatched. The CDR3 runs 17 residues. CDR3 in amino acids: CASSPGGVQIAKNIQYF. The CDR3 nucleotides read TGTGCCAGCAGCCCCGGGGGGGTCCAGATAGCCAAAAACATTCAGTACTTC.

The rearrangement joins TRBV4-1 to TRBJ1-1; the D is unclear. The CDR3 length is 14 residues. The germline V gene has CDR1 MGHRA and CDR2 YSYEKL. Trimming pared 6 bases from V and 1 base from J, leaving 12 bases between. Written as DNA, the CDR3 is TGCGCCAGCAGACGGGGAAGGGAGAACACTGAAGCTTTCTTT. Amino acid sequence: CASRRGRENTEAFF.

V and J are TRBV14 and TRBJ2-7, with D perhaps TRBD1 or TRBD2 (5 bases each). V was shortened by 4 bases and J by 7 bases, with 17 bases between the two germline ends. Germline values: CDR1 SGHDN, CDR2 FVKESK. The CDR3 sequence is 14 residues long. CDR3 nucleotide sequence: TGTGCCAGCAGCCCACGGGACGCTCCTCTGGAGCAGTACTTC. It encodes CASSPRDAPLEQYF.

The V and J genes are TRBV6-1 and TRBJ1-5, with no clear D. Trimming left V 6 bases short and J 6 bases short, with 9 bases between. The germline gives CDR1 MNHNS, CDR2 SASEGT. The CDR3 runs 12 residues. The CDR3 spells CASRPGVQPQHF. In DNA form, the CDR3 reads TGTGCCAGCAGACCAGGCGTTCAGCCCCAGCATTTT.